This TCR beta chain emerged from a study of blood T cell repertoires in COVID-19. Study at large: T cells, B-cell-depleted T cells, or PBMCs provided the cDNA or gDNA that served as material.

Cohort placement rested on clinical history that participants reported themselves. This clone was seen once. Profiling relied on immunoSEQ multiplex PCR, and the TCRdb table lists in-frame clones only, not all of them. Here the sample spans 150,000 to 200,000 clones, roughly 86% being singletons. This receptor was obtained from a woman in her thirties or forties in a cohort exposed to, infected with or recovered from COVID-19 (not recorded which). Sequencing was carried out using PBMCs or T cells enriched from blood (not recorded which).

The CDR3 region has the DNA TGTGCCAGCAGCTTAGCCGCAGATCAGCCCCAGCATTTT. Translating gives CASSLAADQPQHF. V and J are TRBV7-8 and TRBJ1-5, with no clear D. CDR3 length: 13 amino acids. CDR1 is SGHVS, CDR2 FQNEAQ, per germline. Trimming took off 0 bases at V and 5 bases at J, with 5 bases between the two ends.